Each of the 8 T cell receptor beta chains below was sequenced from the same sample in a study of blood T cell repertoires in COVID-19. Clones were read by immunoSEQ multiplex PCR, and TCRdb kept only the in-frame ones, dropping some. The table shows tens of thousands of clones, with approximately 90% occurring only once. Sequencing used peripheral blood. These receptors were obtained from a man aged 60-69 years with acute or convalescent COVID-19.

This clone was counted only a few times. The chain combines TRBV19 with TRBJ2-1, with TRBD1 matching over 7 bases. The V gene's germline CDR1 is LNHDA and CDR2 SQIVND (reference sequence). The CDR3 extends over 15 amino acids. Unmatched junction bases numbered 13, after V lost 8 bases and J lost 6 bases. The CDR3 loop reads CASQGRDRALNEQFF. CDR3 DNA sequence: TGTGCCAGTCAAGGTCGTGACAGGGCCCTCAATGAGCAGTTCTTC.

The chain joins TRBV30 to TRBJ1-3, with 7 bases identical to TRBD1. CDR1 is GTSNPN and CDR2 is SVGIG in the germline V gene (reference sequence). This CDR3 is built from 12 residues. V shed 8 bases and J 4 bases; nucleotides not matched to a gene: 5. DNA for the CDR3: TGTGCCGGAACGACAGGGGGAAACACCATATATTTT. It encodes CAGTTGGNTIYF.

The chain is built from TRBV6-5 and TRBJ1-2, with 7 bases fitting TRBD1. Germline assignment: CDR1 MNHEY and CDR2 SVGAGI. V lost 0 bases, J lost 1 base, and 5 bases stayed unmatched. CDR3 length: 16 amino acids. This CDR3 reads CASSYSGTVLNYGYTF. The CDR3 DNA sequence: TGTGCCAGCAGTTACTCGGGGACAGTTCTTAACTATGGCTACACCTTC.

V usage is TRBV5-4 and J usage is TRBJ2-3, with TRBD2 matching over 11 bases. Germline CDR1 is SGHNT and CDR2 is YYREEE (reference sequence). This CDR3 contains 16 residues. Unmatched junction bases numbered 4, after V lost 4 bases and J lost 0 bases. The CDR3 spells CASSTPSGRSTDTQYF. As DNA, the CDR3 is TGTGCCAGCAGCACACCTAGCGGGAGGAGCACAGATACGCAGTATTTT.

This clone was picked up a small number of times. This sequence joins TRBV19 and TRBJ2-3, with 9 bases identical to TRBD2. J lost 5 bases, V lost 8 bases, and 20 bases had no gene match. The CDR3 consists of 18 residues. Germline loops: CDR1 LNHDA, CDR2 SQIVND (reference sequence). CDR3 bases: TGTGCCAGTGCCCCCGGCAGCGGGGGGCTCAGATCTGGAGATACGCAGTATTTT. Encoded protein: CASAPGSGGLRSGDTQYF.

This clone showed up just a few times. The chain recombines TRBV12-3 or TRBV12-4 with TRBJ2-1; D call uncertain. Trimming stripped 7 bases from V and 4 bases from J, with 11 bases between. The length of the CDR3 is 13 residues. CDR3 nucleotides: TGTGCCAGCACCGGCGGCCGATACAATGAGCAGTTCTTC. Amino acid sequence: CASTGGRYNEQFF.

This sequence joins TRBV9 and TRBJ1-1; TRBD1 might be the D (5 bases). CDR1 is SGDLS and CDR2 is YYNGEE in the germline V gene. This CDR3 comprises 15 residues. V was pared by 4 bases and J by 1 base, with 14 bases between. The CDR3, as DNA: TGTGCCAGCAGCCCGAGGGTGGGGGGGAACACTGAAGCTTTCTTT. It encodes CASSPRVGGNTEAFF.

The chain links TRBV4-1 to TRBJ2-1; 11 positions match TRBD2. Trimming cost V 2 bases and J 4 bases; bases outside gene matches: 4. Germline V CDR1 and CDR2: MGHRA, YSYEKL. The CDR3 is made up of 16 amino acids. The CDR3, as DNA: TGCGCCAGCAGCCAACATACTAGCGGGGGTTACAATGAGCAGTTCTTC. This sequence encodes CASSQHTSGGYNEQFF.